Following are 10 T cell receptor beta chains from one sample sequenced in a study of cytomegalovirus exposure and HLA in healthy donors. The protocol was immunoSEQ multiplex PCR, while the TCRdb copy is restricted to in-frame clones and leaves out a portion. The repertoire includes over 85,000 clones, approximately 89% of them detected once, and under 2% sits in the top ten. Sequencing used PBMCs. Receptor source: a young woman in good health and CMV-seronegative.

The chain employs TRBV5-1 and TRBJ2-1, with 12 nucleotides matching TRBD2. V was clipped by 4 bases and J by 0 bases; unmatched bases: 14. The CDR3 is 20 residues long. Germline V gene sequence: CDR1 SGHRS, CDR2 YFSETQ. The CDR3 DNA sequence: TGCGCCAGCAGCGCCACCCGACTAGCGGGGGCCGTTACCTCCTACAATGAGCAGTTCTTC. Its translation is CASSATRLAGAVTSYNEQFF. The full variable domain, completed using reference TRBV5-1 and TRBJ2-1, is KAGVTQTPRYLIKTRGQQVTLSCSPISGHRSVSWYQQTPGQGLQFLFEYFSETQRNKGNFPGRFSGRQFSNSRSEMNVSTLELGDSALYLCASSATRLAGAVTSYNEQFFGPGTRLTVL.

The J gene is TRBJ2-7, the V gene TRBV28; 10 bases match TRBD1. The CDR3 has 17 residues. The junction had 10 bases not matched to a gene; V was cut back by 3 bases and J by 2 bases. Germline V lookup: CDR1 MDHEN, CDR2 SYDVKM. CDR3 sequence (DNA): TGTGCCAGCAGTTTTAACCATGAAGGACAGGGGGCCTACGAGCAGTACTTC. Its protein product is CASSFNHEGQGAYEQYF.

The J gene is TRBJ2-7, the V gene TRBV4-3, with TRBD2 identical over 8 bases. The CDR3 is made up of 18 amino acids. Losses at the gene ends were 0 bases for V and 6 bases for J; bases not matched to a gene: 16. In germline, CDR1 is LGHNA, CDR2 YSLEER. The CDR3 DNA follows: TGCGCCAGCAGCCAAGATCCGGCGGGGGGACGTCTTCCCTGCGAGCAGTACTTC. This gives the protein CASSQDPAGGRLPCEQYF.

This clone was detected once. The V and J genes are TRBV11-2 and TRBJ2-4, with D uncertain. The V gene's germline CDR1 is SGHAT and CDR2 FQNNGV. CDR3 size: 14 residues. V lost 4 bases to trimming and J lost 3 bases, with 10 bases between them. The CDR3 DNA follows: TGTGCCAGCAGCTCTAGAGGATACAAAAACATTCAGTACTTC. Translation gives CASSSRGYKNIQYF. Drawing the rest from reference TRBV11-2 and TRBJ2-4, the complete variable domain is EAGVAQSPRYKIIEKRQSVAFWCNPISGHATLYWYQQILGQGPKLLIQFQNNGVVDDSQLPKDRFSAERLKGVDSTLKIQPAKLEDSAVYLCASSSRGYKNIQYFGAGTRLSVL.

As DNA, the CDR3 is TGCGCCAGCAGCTTACGGGTAGGAGGGACTGAAGCTTTCTTT. This translates into CASSLRVGGTEAFF. The gene calls are TRBV5-1 and TRBJ1-1; D remains unclear. The germline V gene encodes CDR1 SGHRS and CDR2 YFSETQ. This CDR3 contains 14 residues. V dropped 2 bases and J dropped 5 bases, with 13 bases sitting between them.

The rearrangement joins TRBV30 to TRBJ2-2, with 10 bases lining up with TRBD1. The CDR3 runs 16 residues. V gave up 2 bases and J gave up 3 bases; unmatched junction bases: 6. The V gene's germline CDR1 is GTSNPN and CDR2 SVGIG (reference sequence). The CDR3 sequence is CAWSTWTGGYTGELFF. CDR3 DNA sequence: TGTGCCTGGAGTACCTGGACAGGGGGGTACACCGGGGAGCTGTTTTTT.

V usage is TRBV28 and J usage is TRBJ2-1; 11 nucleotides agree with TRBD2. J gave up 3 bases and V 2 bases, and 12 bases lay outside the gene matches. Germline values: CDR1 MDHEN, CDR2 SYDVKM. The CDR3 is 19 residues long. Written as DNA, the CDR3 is TGTGCCAGCAGTTTAAGGCGTCTAGCGGGAGGAGTGATCTACAATGAGCAGTTCTTC. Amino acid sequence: CASSLRRLAGGVIYNEQFF.

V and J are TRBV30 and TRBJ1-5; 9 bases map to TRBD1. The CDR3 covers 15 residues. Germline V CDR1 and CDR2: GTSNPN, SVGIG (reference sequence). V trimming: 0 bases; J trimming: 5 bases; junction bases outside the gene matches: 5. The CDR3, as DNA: TGTGCCTGGAGTGTACTAACAGGGGGCGATCAGCCCCAGCATTTT. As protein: CAWSVLTGGDQPQHF.

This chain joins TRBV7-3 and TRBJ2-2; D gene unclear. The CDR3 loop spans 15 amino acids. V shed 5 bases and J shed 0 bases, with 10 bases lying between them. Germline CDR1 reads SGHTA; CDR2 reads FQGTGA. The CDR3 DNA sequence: TGTGCCAGCAGCCCGCATACAACGAACACCGGGGAGCTGTTTTTT. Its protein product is CASSPHTTNTGELFF.

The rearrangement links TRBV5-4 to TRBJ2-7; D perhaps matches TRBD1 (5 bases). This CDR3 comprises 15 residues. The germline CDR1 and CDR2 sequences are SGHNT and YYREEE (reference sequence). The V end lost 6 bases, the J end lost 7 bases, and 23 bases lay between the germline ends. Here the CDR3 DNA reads TGTGCCAGCAACGGGTGGGGCAGAAAAGCTAGGGAGCAGTACTTC. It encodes CASNGWGRKAREQYF.